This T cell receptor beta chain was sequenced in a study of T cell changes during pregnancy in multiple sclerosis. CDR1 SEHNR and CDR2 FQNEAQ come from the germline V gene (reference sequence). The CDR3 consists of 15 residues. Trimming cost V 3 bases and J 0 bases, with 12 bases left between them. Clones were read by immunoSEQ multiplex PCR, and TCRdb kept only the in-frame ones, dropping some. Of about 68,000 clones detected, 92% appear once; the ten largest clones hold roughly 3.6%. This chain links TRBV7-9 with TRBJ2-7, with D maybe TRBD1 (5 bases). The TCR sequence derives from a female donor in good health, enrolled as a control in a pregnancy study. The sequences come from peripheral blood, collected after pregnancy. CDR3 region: CASSFAGYSSYEQYF. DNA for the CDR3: TGTGCCAGCAGCTTTGCAGGGTATAGCTCCTACGAGCAGTACTTC.